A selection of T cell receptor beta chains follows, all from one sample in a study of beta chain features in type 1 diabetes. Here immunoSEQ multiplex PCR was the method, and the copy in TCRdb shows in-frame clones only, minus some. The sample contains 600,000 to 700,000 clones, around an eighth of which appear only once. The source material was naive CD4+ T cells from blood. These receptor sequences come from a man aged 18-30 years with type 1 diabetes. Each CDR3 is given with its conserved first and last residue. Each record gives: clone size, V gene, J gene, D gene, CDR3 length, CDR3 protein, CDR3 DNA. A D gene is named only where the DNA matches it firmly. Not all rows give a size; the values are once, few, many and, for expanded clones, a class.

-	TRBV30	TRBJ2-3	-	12	CAWNGHTDTQYF	TGTGCCTGGAATGGTCACACAGATACGCAGTATTTT
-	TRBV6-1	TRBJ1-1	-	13	CASSLWDNTEAFF	TGTGCCAGCTCGCTTTGGGATAACACTGAAGCTTTCTTT
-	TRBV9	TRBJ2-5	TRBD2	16	CASSVTGAGGLETQYF	TGTGCCAGCAGCGTTACCGGAGCGGGGGGTTTAGAGACCCAGTACTTC
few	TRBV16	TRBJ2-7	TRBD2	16	CASNLTRLAETYEQYF	TGTGCCAGCAACCTTACTCGACTAGCGGAAACCTACGAGCAGTACTTC
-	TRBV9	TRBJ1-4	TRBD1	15	CASSPRQGGNEKLFF	TGTGCCAGCAGCCCACGACAGGGGGGAAATGAAAAACTGTTTTTT
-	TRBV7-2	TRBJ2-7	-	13	CASSPLAGIEQYF	TGTGCCAGCAGCCCGCTTGCGGGAATCGAGCAGTACTTC
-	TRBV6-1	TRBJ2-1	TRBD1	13	CASDREGYNEQFF	TGTGCCAGCGACAGGGAAGGTTACAATGAGCAGTTCTTC
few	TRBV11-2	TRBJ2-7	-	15	CASSPRRGVGYEQYF	TGTGCCAGCAGCCCCCGGCGGGGTGTAGGATACGAGCAGTACTTC
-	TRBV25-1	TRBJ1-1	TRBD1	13	CASKDRANTEAFF	TGTGCCAGCAAGGACAGGGCGAACACTGAAGCTTTCTTT
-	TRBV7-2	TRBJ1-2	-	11	CASSPHEGYTF	TGTGCCAGCAGCCCCCACGAGGGCTACACCTTC
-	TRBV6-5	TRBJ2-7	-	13	CASSYAGLEEQYF	TGTGCCAGCAGTTACGCAGGTCTGGAAGAGCAGTACTTC
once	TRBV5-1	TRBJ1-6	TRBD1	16	CASSYSLTGENSPLHF	TGCGCCAGCAGCTATTCGCTGACAGGGGAAAATTCACCCCTCCACTTT
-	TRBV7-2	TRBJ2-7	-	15	CASSSRGVSSYEQYF	TGTGCCAGCAGCTCGAGGGGCGTTAGCTCCTACGAGCAGTACTTC
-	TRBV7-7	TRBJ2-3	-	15	CASSLESGPWGTQYF	TGTGCCAGCAGCTTAGAAAGCGGTCCTTGGGGTACGCAGTATTTT
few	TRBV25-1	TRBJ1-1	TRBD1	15	CASGTGSLMNTEAFF	TGTGCCAGCGGGACAGGGTCGCTGATGAACACTGAAGCTTTCTTT
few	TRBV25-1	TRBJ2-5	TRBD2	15	CATGRTSGVGETQYF	TGTGCCACCGGTAGGACTAGCGGGGTGGGAGAGACCCAGTACTTC
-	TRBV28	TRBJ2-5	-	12	CASSSTLETQYF	TGTGCCAGCAGCTCAACCTTGGAGACCCAGTACTTC
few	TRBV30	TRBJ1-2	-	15	CAWSPRRGDNYGYTF	TGTGCCTGGAGTCCTCGAAGAGGGGACAACTATGGCTACACCTTC
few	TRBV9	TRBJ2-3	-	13	CASSVGPPDTQYF	TGTGCCAGCAGCGTTGGACCTCCAGATACGCAGTATTTT
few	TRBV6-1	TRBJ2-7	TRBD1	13	CASSWTGAYEQYF	TGTGCCAGCAGTTGGACAGGAGCCTACGAGCAGTACTTC
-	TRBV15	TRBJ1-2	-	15	CATSRDEGTTDGYTF	TGTGCCACCAGCAGAGATGAGGGCACAACTGATGGCTACACCTTC
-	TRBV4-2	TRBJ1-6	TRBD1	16	CASSQDRGQGGSPLHF	TGTGCCAGCAGCCAAGATCGGGGACAGGGTGGGTCACCCCTCCACTTT
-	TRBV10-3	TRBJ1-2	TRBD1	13	CAISGTGNYGYTF	TGTGCCATCAGTGGGACAGGGAACTATGGCTACACCTTC
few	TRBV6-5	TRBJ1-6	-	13	CASSPIRDSPLHF	TGTGCCAGCAGCCCGATTAGGGACTCACCCCTCCACTTT
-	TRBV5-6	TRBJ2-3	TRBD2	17	CASSLSVGGGLTDTQYF	TGTGCCAGCAGCTTGTCCGTTGGCGGGGGACTCACAGATACGCAGTATTTT
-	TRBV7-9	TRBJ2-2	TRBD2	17	CASSPGTSGRNTGELFF	TGTGCCAGCAGCCCCGGGACTAGCGGGAGGAACACCGGGGAGCTGTTTTTT
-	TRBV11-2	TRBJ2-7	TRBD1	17	CASSLGSVGTGGHEQYF	TGTGCCAGCAGCTTAGGGTCCGTTGGGACAGGGGGCCACGAGCAGTACTTC
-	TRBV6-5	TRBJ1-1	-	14	CASSYRQGSSEAFF	TGTGCCAGCAGTTACCGGCAGGGTTCGTCTGAAGCTTTCTTT
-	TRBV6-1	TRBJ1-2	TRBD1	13	CASSSDRVYGYTF	TGTGCCAGCAGTTCGGACAGGGTCTATGGCTACACCTTC
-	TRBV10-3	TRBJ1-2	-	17	CAISVQDPAPTNYGYTF	TGTGCCATCAGTGTTCAGGACCCGGCACCAACTAACTATGGCTACACCTTC
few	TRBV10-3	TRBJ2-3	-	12	CANGDSTDTQYF	TGTGCCAACGGGGACAGCACAGATACGCAGTATTTT
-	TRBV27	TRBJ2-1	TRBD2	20	CASSLYLLAGVMSSYNEQFF	TGTGCCAGCAGTTTATATCTACTAGCGGGGGTCATGAGCTCCTACAATGAGCAGTTCTTC
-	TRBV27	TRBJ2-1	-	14	CASSLRGSYNEQFF	TGTGCCAGCAGTTTACGGGGGTCCTACAATGAGCAGTTCTTC
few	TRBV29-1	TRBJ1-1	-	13	CSLTGRMNTEAFF	TGCAGCTTGACAGGCCGAATGAACACTGAAGCTTTCTTT
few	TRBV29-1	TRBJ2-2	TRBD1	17	CSVNSGTGVRNTGELFF	TGCAGCGTCAATTCGGGGACAGGGGTACGGAACACCGGGGAGCTGTTTTTT
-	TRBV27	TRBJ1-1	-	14	CASRMGGRTPEAFF	TGTGCCAGCCGTATGGGGGGTAGGACCCCTGAAGCTTTCTTT
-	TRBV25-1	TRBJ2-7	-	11	CASSGASEQYF	TGTGCCAGCAGTGGGGCTTCGGAGCAGTACTTC
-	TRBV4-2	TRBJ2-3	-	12	CASSQGPDTQYF	TGTGCCAGCAGCCAAGGACCAGATACGCAGTATTTT
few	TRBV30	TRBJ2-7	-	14	CAWGTGSSAYEQYF	TGTGCCTGGGGTACCGGGTCCTCGGCCTACGAGCAGTACTTC
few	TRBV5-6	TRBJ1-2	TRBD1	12	CASSPQGTGYTF	TGTGCCAGCAGCCCACAGGGGACTGGCTACACCTTC